These T cell receptor beta chains were read from a single sample in a study of regulatory T cells in long-lasting Graves disease. One entry per CDR3 protein results from TCRdb running MiXCR on the multiplex PCR reads. This table has roughly 530,000 distinct CDR3 sequences, about 16% appearing once. The data were also submitted as part of a second study, on T cells in Graves' hyperthyroidism and ophthalmopathy.

The source was peripheral blood mononuclear cells (PBMCs), collected at new diagnosis, from a patient treated with antithyroid drugs. The source of these receptors is a woman aged 35-60 years with Graves disease. The CDR3 runs from the conserved cysteine through the conserved F or W. A D gene is named only where the DNA matches it firmly. Clone size is not always given. Where it is, it says once, few, many or a class for expanded clones.

abundance: -
len: 12
v_gene: TRBV3-1
d_gene: -
j_gene: TRBJ2-5
CDR3aa: CASSQGHETQYF
CDR3nt: TGTGCCAGCAGCCAAGGCCACGAGACCCAGTACTTC

abundance: few
len: 16
v_gene: TRBV9
d_gene: TRBD1
j_gene: TRBJ2-3
CDR3aa: CASSARGTGITDTQYF
CDR3nt: TGTGCCAGCAGCGCCCGGGGGACAGGAATCACAGATACGCAGTATTTT

abundance: -
len: 16
v_gene: TRBV30
d_gene: TRBD2
j_gene: TRBJ2-3
CDR3aa: CAWSGHSGGAVDTQYF
CDR3nt: TGTGCCTGGAGTGGGCATAGCGGGGGGGCGGTAGATACGCAGTATTTT

abundance: -
len: 14
v_gene: TRBV30
d_gene: -
j_gene: TRBJ1-6
CDR3aa: CAWSSNVQNSPLHF
CDR3nt: TGTGCCTGGAGTAGTAATGTCCAGAATTCACCCCTCCACTTT

abundance: many
len: 16
v_gene: TRBV27
d_gene: TRBD1
j_gene: TRBJ1-2
CDR3aa: CASSPSTGRLNYGYTF
CDR3nt: TGTGCCAGCAGTCCCTCGACAGGGAGACTTAACTATGGCTACACCTTC

abundance: -
len: 16
v_gene: TRBV9
d_gene: -
j_gene: TRBJ2-3
CDR3aa: CASSPEGAGGTDTQYF
CDR3nt: TGTGCCAGCAGCCCAGAAGGGGCAGGAGGGACAGATACGCAGTATTTT

abundance: many
len: 17
v_gene: TRBV7-6
d_gene: -
j_gene: TRBJ2-1
CDR3aa: CASSLLFEGGIYNEQFF
CDR3nt: TGTGCCAGCAGCTTATTATTCGAGGGGGGGATCTACAATGAGCAGTTCTTC

abundance: -
len: 16
v_gene: TRBV27
d_gene: -
j_gene: TRBJ2-7
CDR3aa: CASSPRKPGSSYEQYF
CDR3nt: TGTGCCAGCAGTCCCCGAAAACCCGGAAGCTCCTACGAGCAGTACTTC

abundance: many
len: 13
v_gene: TRBV2
d_gene: -
j_gene: TRBJ2-3
CDR3aa: CASSVGGVDTQYF
CDR3nt: TGTGCCAGCAGTGTGGGGGGCGTGGATACGCAGTATTTT

abundance: -
len: 14
v_gene: TRBV20-1
d_gene: TRBD1
j_gene: TRBJ1-5
CDR3aa: CSVTQGSGNQPQHF
CDR3nt: TGCAGTGTTACACAGGGGTCGGGCAATCAGCCCCAGCATTTT

abundance: many
len: 16
v_gene: TRBV7-9
d_gene: -
j_gene: TRBJ2-3
CDR3aa: CASSLDPPGLTGTQYF
CDR3nt: TGTGCCAGCAGCTTAGACCCCCCAGGCCTAACGGGCACGCAGTATTTT

abundance: many
len: 15
v_gene: TRBV7-2
d_gene: -
j_gene: TRBJ1-6
CDR3aa: CASSVSGTNNSPLHF
CDR3nt: TGTGCCAGCAGCGTCAGCGGGACTAATAATTCACCCCTCCACTTT

abundance: many
len: 15
v_gene: TRBV7-8
d_gene: -
j_gene: TRBJ2-5
CDR3aa: CASSHPHRGQETQYF
CDR3nt: TGTGCCAGCAGCCACCCACACCGGGGCCAAGAGACCCAGTACTTC

abundance: many
len: 12
v_gene: TRBV28
d_gene: -
j_gene: TRBJ1-2
CDR3aa: CASGHTVYGYTF
CDR3nt: TGTGCCAGCGGACATACAGTTTATGGCTACACCTTC

abundance: -
len: 13
v_gene: TRBV19
d_gene: -
j_gene: TRBJ1-1
CDR3aa: CASSIETGTEAFF
CDR3nt: TGTGCCAGTAGTATAGAAACGGGGACTGAAGCTTTCTTT

abundance: -
len: 13
v_gene: TRBV6-1
d_gene: -
j_gene: TRBJ2-5
CDR3aa: CASTRDLEETQYF
CDR3nt: TGTGCCAGCACCCGGGACTTAGAAGAGACCCAGTACTTC

abundance: many
len: 15
v_gene: TRBV28
d_gene: -
j_gene: TRBJ1-4
CDR3aa: CASSPPGTYNEKLFF
CDR3nt: TGTGCCAGCAGCCCCCCAGGGACTTATAATGAAAAACTGTTTTTT

abundance: -
len: 13
v_gene: TRBV14
d_gene: -
j_gene: TRBJ1-2
CDR3aa: CASSLGRVYGYTF
CDR3nt: TGTGCCAGCAGCCTGGGACGGGTCTATGGCTACACCTTC

abundance: many
len: 14
v_gene: TRBV2
d_gene: -
j_gene: TRBJ1-5
CDR3aa: CASSSVTGTQPQHF
CDR3nt: TGTGCCAGCAGTTCAGTCACAGGGACTCAGCCCCAGCATTTT

abundance: -
len: 16
v_gene: TRBV18
d_gene: -
j_gene: TRBJ2-2
CDR3aa: CASSAAPGPGAGELFF
CDR3nt: TGTGCCAGCTCGGCCGCCCCGGGCCCTGGGGCCGGGGAGCTGTTTTTT

abundance: many
len: 15
v_gene: TRBV11-2
d_gene: -
j_gene: TRBJ2-7
CDR3aa: CASSSLLGETYEQYF
CDR3nt: TGTGCCAGCAGCTCCCTTCTAGGGGAAACCTACGAGCAGTACTTC

abundance: many
len: 12
v_gene: TRBV2
d_gene: -
j_gene: TRBJ1-4
CDR3aa: CAGRVANEKLFF
CDR3nt: TGTGCCGGGAGAGTTGCTAATGAAAAACTGTTTTTT

abundance: -
len: 15
v_gene: TRBV5-1
d_gene: -
j_gene: TRBJ2-1
CDR3aa: CANSLVRALYNEQFF
CDR3nt: TGCGCCAACAGCTTGGTTAGGGCACTCTACAATGAGCAGTTCTTC